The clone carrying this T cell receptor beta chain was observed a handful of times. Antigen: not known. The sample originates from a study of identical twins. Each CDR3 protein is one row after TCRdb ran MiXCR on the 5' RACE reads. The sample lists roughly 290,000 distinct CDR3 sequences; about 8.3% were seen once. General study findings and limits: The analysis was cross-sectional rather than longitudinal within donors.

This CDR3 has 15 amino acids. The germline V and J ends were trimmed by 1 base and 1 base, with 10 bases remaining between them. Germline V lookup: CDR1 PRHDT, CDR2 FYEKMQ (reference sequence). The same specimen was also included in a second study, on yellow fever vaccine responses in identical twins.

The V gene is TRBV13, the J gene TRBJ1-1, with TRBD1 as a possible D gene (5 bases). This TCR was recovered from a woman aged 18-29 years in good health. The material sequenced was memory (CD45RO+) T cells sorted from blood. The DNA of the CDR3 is TGTGCCAGCAGCTTAGACCCCGGGGGGAACACTGAAGCTTTCTTT. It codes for CASSLDPGGNTEAFF.